A selection of T cell receptor beta chains follows, all from one sample in a study of breast tumors, draining lymph nodes, adjacent tissues. TCRdb recomputed calls from the multiplex PCR reads with MiXCR, one row per CDR3 protein. The sample holds about 12,000 distinct CDR3 sequences, about 46% seen once. The sequencing sample was made of tumor-adjacent breast tissue. These receptors all come from a female donor with breast cancer. Some clones in this sample may be carry-over from other donors' samples. The CDR3 runs from the conserved cysteine through the conserved F or W. The D gene is left open where the match is weak. Some rows mark clone size as missing; the rest say once, few, many or name a class of expanded clone.

>TRBJ1-6|.|.|TRBV5-5
CASSLDTHNNSPLHF
TGTGCCAGCAGCTTGGACACACATAATAATTCACCCCTCCACTTT
>TRBJ2-1|.|.|TRBV5-4
CASSRKGGFPWNEQFF
TGTGCCAGCAGCCGTAAGGGGGGCTTCCCCTGGAATGAGCAGTTCTTC
>TRBJ1-3|.|many|TRBV5-6
CASSLGGPRNTIYF
TGTGCCAGCAGCTTGGGGGGCCCGAGAAACACCATATATTTT
>TRBJ2-1|.|.|TRBV2
CASSDVKDNEQFF
TGTGCCAGCAGTGATGTGAAGGACAATGAGCAGTTCTTC
>TRBJ2-7|.|.|TRBV5-1
CASSLSGDLTFYEQYF
TGCGCCAGCAGCTTGAGTGGGGACCTGACCTTCTACGAGCAGTACTTC
>TRBJ2-2|.|.|TRBV5-4
CASSPDRGDTPTGELFF
TGTGCCAGCAGCCCGGACCGGGGAGACACCCCCACCGGGGAGCTGTTTTTT
>TRBJ2-2|TRBD2|.|TRBV9
CASSVGLAGGQDTGELFF
TGTGCCAGCAGCGTAGGACTAGCGGGAGGGCAGGACACCGGGGAGCTGTTTTTT
>TRBJ2-1|.|.|TRBV7-3
CASSVTTVLSSYNEQFF
TGTGCCAGCAGCGTGACTACCGTCCTGAGCTCCTACAATGAGCAGTTCTTC
>TRBJ1-3|.|few|TRBV19
CASSPYQRDSEGNTIYF
TGTGCCAGTAGTCCCTATCAAAGAGACTCCGAGGGAAACACCATATATTTT
>TRBJ2-2|TRBD2|many|TRBV12-3/TRBV12-4
CASSLPAGGGGNTGELFF
TGTGCCAGCAGTTTACCTGCTGGTGGCGGGGGGAACACCGGGGAGCTGTTTTTT
>TRBJ2-7|TRBD2|.|TRBV7-6
CASSSGLAGRQYF
TGTGCCAGCAGCTCGGGACTAGCGGGACGGCAGTACTTC
>TRBJ1-3|.|medium-sized|TRBV5-1
CASSTGSAGNTIYF
TGCGCCAGCAGCACAGGGTCAGCAGGAAACACCATATATTTT
>TRBJ2-3|TRBD2|.|TRBV6-5
CASSHSGGGAHGTQYF
TGTGCCAGCAGTCACTCGGGCGGGGGGGCCCATGGTACGCAGTATTTT
>TRBJ2-5|.|medium-sized|TRBV20-1
CSAHRTPQETQYF
TGCAGTGCTCACCGGACACCTCAAGAGACCCAGTACTTC
>TRBJ1-5|TRBD1|medium-sized|TRBV12-3/TRBV12-4
CASSPRIETGAAQHF
TGTGCCAGCAGTCCAAGAATTGAGACAGGGGCAGCCCAGCATTTT
>TRBJ2-7|TRBD2|.|TRBV9
CASSVGGLAGVVAQYF
TGTGCCAGCAGCGTAGGGGGACTAGCGGGAGTGGTCGCGCAGTACTTC
>TRBJ1-3|.|.|TRBV20-1
CSAPGQGGNTIYF
TGCAGTGCCCCGGGACAAGGGGGAAACACCATATATTTT
>TRBJ2-7|.|.|TRBV20-1
CSAREGTRLYEQYF
TGCAGTGCTAGAGAGGGCACTCGGCTATACGAGCAGTACTTC
>TRBJ2-3|TRBD2|.|TRBV6-1
CASRPGTSGGTDTQYF
TGTGCCAGCAGGCCGGGAACTAGCGGCGGGACAGATACGCAGTATTTT
>TRBJ2-5|.|.|TRBV6-5
CASSKGPNFQETQYF
TGTGCCAGCAGTAAGGGACCGAACTTCCAAGAGACCCAGTACTTC
>TRBJ2-2|.|.|TRBV9
CASSVPGSNSGELFF
TGTGCCAGCAGCGTACCTGGTTCGAACTCCGGGGAGCTGTTTTTT
>TRBJ1-1|TRBD1|many|TRBV24-1
CATSGGQGENEAFF
TGTGCCACCAGTGGGGGACAGGGGGAGAATGAAGCTTTCTTT
>TRBJ2-1|.|.|TRBV29-1
CSVNSVLSSYNEQFF
TGCAGCGTTAATAGCGTCCTGAGCTCCTACAATGAGCAGTTCTTC
>TRBJ2-1|TRBD2|.|TRBV15
CATSRDSGTSGRWPYNEQFF
TGTGCCACCAGCAGAGATTCCGGGACTAGCGGGAGGTGGCCCTACAATGAGCAGTTCTTC
>TRBJ2-2|.|.|TRBV5-8
CASSLVASARLTGELFF
TGTGCCAGCAGCTTGGTGGCTAGTGCTAGACTCACCGGGGAGCTGTTTTTT
>TRBJ2-1|TRBD1|.|TRBV24-1
CATSDAGTGGSEQFF
TGTGCCACCAGTGATGCGGGGACAGGGGGCAGCGAGCAGTTCTTC
>TRBJ2-3|.|many|TRBV6-5
CASSYSPQYF
TGTGCCAGCAGTTACTCCCCCCAGTATTTT
>TRBJ2-5|.|many|TRBV6-2/TRBV6-3
CAGPIRKNRDTKPLGETQYF
TGTGCCGGACCGATACGTAAAAACCGGGACACAAAACCTCTAGGTGAGACCCAGTACTTC
>TRBJ1-5|.|medium-sized|TRBV7-8
CASSLGGSGRSNQPQHF
TGTGCCAGCAGCTTAGGAGGATCGGGCAGAAGCAATCAGCCCCAGCATTTT
>TRBJ2-7|TRBD2|.|TRBV15
CATSIRDYSYEQYF
TGTGCCACCAGCATCCGGGACTACTCCTACGAGCAGTACTTC
>TRBJ1-5|.|many|TRBV5-1
CASSPGDLPNQPQHF
TGCGCCAGCAGCCCAGGGGACCTACCCAATCAGCCCCAGCATTTT
>TRBJ1-6|TRBD1|.|TRBV13
CASSLVSGTASPLHF
TGTGCCAGCAGCTTAGTTTCCGGGACAGCTTCACCCCTCCACTTT
>TRBJ1-2|.|.|TRBV20-1
CSARVLRSGSTF
TGCAGTGCTAGAGTCCTGCGGTCTGGCTCCACCTTC
>TRBJ1-5|.|.|TRBV20-1
CSARAGERNQPQHF
TGCAGTGCTAGGGCAGGAGAACGCAATCAGCCCCAGCATTTT
>TRBJ2-3|TRBD2|few|TRBV7-8
CASSLLAGGPGDTQYF
TGTGCCAGCAGCTTATTGGCGGGAGGGCCAGGAGATACGCAGTATTTT
>TRBJ2-7|.|medium-sized|TRBV7-2
CASSLSRGGAGSSYEQYF
TGTGCCAGCAGCTTATCGAGAGGGGGCGCCGGGAGCTCCTACGAGCAGTACTTC
>TRBJ2-7|.|.|TRBV5-1
CASSLRRVGGAYEQYF
TGCGCCAGCAGCCTACGGAGAGTTGGGGGAGCCTACGAGCAGTACTTC
>TRBJ2-7|.|.|TRBV7-9
CATRGVAYEQYF
TGTGCTACCAGGGGGGTCGCCTACGAGCAGTACTTC
>TRBJ2-7|TRBD2|.|TRBV6-6
CASSPSSGRFTYEQYF
TGTGCCAGCAGTCCCTCTAGCGGGAGGTTCACCTACGAGCAGTACTTC
>TRBJ1-4|.|.|TRBV11-2
CASSSRAGTNEKLFF
TGTGCCAGCAGCTCCCGTGCCGGCACTAATGAAAAACTGTTTTTT
>TRBJ2-2|.|once|TRBV9
CASSVNRGGRGGSTGELFF
TGTGCCAGCAGCGTAAACAGGGGGGGACGCGGGGGGTCCACCGGGGAGCTGTTTTTT
>TRBJ2-7|.|.|TRBV9
CASTPVGGAGSFREQYF
TGTGCCAGCACCCCCGTTGGTGGGGCAGGGAGTTTTAGAGAGCAGTACTTC
>TRBJ2-2|.|.|TRBV5-1
CVSSFTSNRPGELFF
TGCGTCAGCAGCTTTACTTCAAACCGGCCCGGGGAGCTGTTTTTT
>TRBJ2-7|.|medium-sized|TRBV20-1
CSARDMIDEQYF
TGCAGTGCTAGAGATATGATAGACGAGCAGTACTTC